What follows are 5 T cell receptor beta chains derived from one specimen sequenced in a study of shared clonotypes between healthy human individuals. Naive CD8 cells lacked CD45RO, underwent positive selection for CCR7 and left out terminally differentiated effector memory CD45RA+ cells. Generated by immunoSEQ multiplex PCR, the TCRdb table keeps only in-frame clones and is missing some. The data hold roughly 2,000,000 clones, with approximately 94% observed a single time. The source material was naive CD8+ T cells sorted from blood. These receptors were obtained from a man aged 18 to 35 in good health.

A single count supports this clone. This sequence joins TRBV28 and TRBJ1-1, with D unclear. Looked up from germline, CDR1 is MDHEN and CDR2 is SYDVKM. The CDR3 contains 14 residues. Trimming took off 4 bases at V and 7 bases at J, with 16 bases between the two ends. This CDR3 reads CASSSPSEPLEAFF. The CDR3 DNA reads TGTGCCAGCAGTTCCCCTTCGGAGCCTCTTGAAGCTTTCTTT.

This chain connects TRBV7-9 to TRBJ2-7; D ambiguous. The CDR3 runs 16 residues. Germline V gene data show CDR1 as SEHNR and CDR2 as FQNEAQ (reference sequence). V lost 1 base to trimming and J lost 4 bases, with 17 bases between them. The CDR3 DNA follows: TGTGCCAGCAGCTTAGGTTGGCAGGCCAGTGGGTACGAGCAGTACTTC. It yields the protein CASSLGWQASGYEQYF.

This chain connects TRBV7-9 to TRBJ2-7; the D is unclear. V was pared by 4 bases and J by 5 bases, with 15 bases between. The CDR3 is 14 residues long. The germline gives CDR1 SEHNR, CDR2 FQNEAQ (reference sequence). The CDR3 DNA reads as TGTGCCAGCAGCTCTTTCTCCCCCCCAGACGAGCAGTACTTC. This codes for CASSSFSPPDEQYF.

About this clone: Other DNA sequences of this sample code for an identical CDR3. In DNA form, the CDR3 reads TGTGCCAGCAGCTTGGACAGGGAGGAGACCCAGTACTTC. As protein: CASSLDREETQYF. This chain joins TRBV13 and TRBJ2-5; 8 bases are shared with TRBD1. V shed 3 bases, J shed 5 bases, and the junction held 2 bases outside the gene matches. This CDR3 spans 13 amino acids. Germline values: CDR1 PRHDT, CDR2 FYEKMQ (reference sequence). Looking up the rest from reference TRBV13 and TRBJ2-5 gives the full variable domain: AAGVIQSPRHLIKEKRETATLKCYPIPRHDTVYWYQQGPGQDPQFLISFYEKMQSDKGSIPDRFSAQQFSDYHSELNMSSLELGDSALYFCASSLDREETQYFGPGTRLLVL.

The V and J genes are TRBV4-1 and TRBJ2-7; 9 bases are shared with TRBD1. The length of the CDR3 is 15 residues. Trimming removed 0 bases from V and 4 bases from J; junction bases left unmatched: 4. Germline assignment: CDR1 MGHRA and CDR2 YSYEKL. CDR3 DNA: TGCGCCAGCAGCCAAGACGGGACAGGGAGGTACGAGCAGTACTTC. The encoded protein is CASSQDGTGRYEQYF.